These 10 T cell receptor beta chains were sequenced from one sample in a study of OX40 agonist ivuxolimab in advanced cancers. The repertoire was sequenced with immunoSEQ multiplex PCR; TCRdb's copy has only in-frame clones and lacks some. The sample has tens of thousands of clones; 80% to 90% are singletons. The sample was CD4+ or CD8+ T cells sorted from blood, taken in a trial of the OX40 agonist ivuxolimab. The receptor set was obtained from an adult with an advanced solid tumor such as melanoma, head and neck, liver or kidney cancer.

In its sample, this clone was seen a few times. V is TRBV6-5 and J is TRBJ2-1; 8 nucleotides align to TRBD2. Germline V gene data show CDR1 as MNHEY and CDR2 as SVGAGI. The CDR3 is made up of 15 amino acids. With 5 bases clipped from V and 0 bases from J, the junction kept 3 bases outside the gene matches. As DNA, the CDR3 is TGTGCCAGCAGTCCGGGGGGGAGCTCCTACAATGAGCAGTTCTTC. Translation gives CASSPGGSSYNEQFF.

V usage is TRBV5-1 and J usage is TRBJ2-5, with no clear D. V lost 3 bases and J lost 2, with 8 bases in between. Germline V gives CDR1 SGHRS, CDR2 YFSETQ. CDR3 length: 13 residues. The CDR3, as DNA: TGCGCCAGCAGCTGGGCTGGGCAAGAGACCCAGTACTTC. It yields the protein CASSWAGQETQYF.

The genes are TRBV2 and TRBJ2-7; 9 nucleotides line up with TRBD2. This CDR3 is built from 13 residues. J was trimmed by 3 bases and V by 6 bases; bases with no gene match: 3. Germline V gene sequence: CDR1 SNHLY, CDR2 FYNNEI. In DNA form, the CDR3 reads TGTGCCAGCAGAGGACTAGCGCACTACGAGCAGTACTTC. This sequence encodes CASRGLAHYEQYF.

The rearrangement uses TRBV27 and TRBJ2-5; 8 nucleotides line up with TRBD2. The CDR3 is 16 amino acids. Trimming took 5 bases from V and 5 from J; bases not matched to a gene: 13. Germline CDR1 is MNHEY and CDR2 is SMNVEV (reference sequence). CDR3 bases: TGTGCCAGCAGTCCCGCGGGACTAGTCCTGGGGGAGACCCAGTACTTC. It specifies CASSPAGLVLGETQYF.

V gene TRBV4-1 combines with J gene TRBJ2-5, with D tentatively TRBD2 (6 bases). The V end was cut by 4 bases, the J end by 2 bases, with 8 bases between. Germline V gene lookup returns CDR1 MGHRA and CDR2 YSYEKL. This CDR3 is 13 amino acids long. The CDR3 here is CASSLGGQETQYF. CDR3 DNA sequence: TGCGCCAGCAGCCTGGGGGGACAAGAGACCCAGTACTTC.

This clone was seen only once. The chain carries TRBV6-6 and TRBJ2-3; 7 positions match TRBD1. There are 16 residues in the CDR3. V lost 6 bases and J lost 3; bases outside the gene matches: 12. CDR1 MNHNY and CDR2 SVGAGI come from the germline V gene (reference sequence). The DNA for the CDR3 is TGTGCCAGCAGACGACAGGGTCCCCGGGTAACAGATACGCAGTATTTT. Amino acids: CASRRQGPRVTDTQYF.

The chain uses TRBV2 and TRBJ2-1; TRBD1 aligns across 9 bases. With 6 bases clipped from V and 7 bases from J, the junction kept 13 bases outside the gene matches. CDR1 and CDR2 from the germline V gene are SNHLY and FYNNEI. This CDR3 is 16 amino acids long. CDR3 sequence: CASRINTGGGKNEQFF. CDR3 DNA: TGTGCCAGCAGGATAAATACAGGGGGCGGAAAGAATGAGCAGTTCTTC.

V usage is TRBV5-4 and J usage is TRBJ2-1, with 16 bases lining up with TRBD2. Trimming took 4 bases from V and 7 from J; bases not matched to a gene: 5. Germline V CDR1 and CDR2: SGHNT, YYREEE (reference sequence). The CDR3 length is 16 residues. CDR3 residues: CASSGWGLAGGNEQFF. The CDR3 coding sequence is TGTGCCAGCAGCGGATGGGGACTAGCGGGAGGGAATGAGCAGTTCTTC.

The chain recombines TRBV27 with TRBJ1-6; a weak D match, TRBD1 (5 bases). CDR1 MNHEY and CDR2 SMNVEV come from the germline V gene (reference sequence). The CDR3 runs to 15 residues. The V end lost 2 bases, the J end lost 8 bases, and 13 bases lay between the germline ends. The DNA for the CDR3 is TGTGCCAGCAGTTTAGAGGGCAGGGCTGATTCACCCCTCCACTTT. It is translated as CASSLEGRADSPLHF.

The chain recombines TRBV11-3 with TRBJ2-5; TRBD2 agrees at 15 bases. Looked up from germline, CDR1 is SGHNT and CDR2 is YENEEA. Trimming cost V 1 base and J 1 base; bases outside gene matches: 4. This CDR3 spans 18 amino acids. The CDR3 spells CASSLVRTSGRAQETQYF. The CDR3 coding sequence is TGTGCCAGCAGCTTAGTCAGGACTAGCGGGAGGGCCCAAGAGACCCAGTACTTC. The full variable domain, its missing parts supplied by reference TRBV11-3 and TRBJ2-5, is EAGVVQSPRYKIIEKKQPVAFWCNPISGHNTLYWYLQNLGQGPELLIRYENEEAVDDSQLPKDRFSAERLKGVDSTLKIQPAELGDSAVYLCASSLVRTSGRAQETQYFGPGTRLLVL.